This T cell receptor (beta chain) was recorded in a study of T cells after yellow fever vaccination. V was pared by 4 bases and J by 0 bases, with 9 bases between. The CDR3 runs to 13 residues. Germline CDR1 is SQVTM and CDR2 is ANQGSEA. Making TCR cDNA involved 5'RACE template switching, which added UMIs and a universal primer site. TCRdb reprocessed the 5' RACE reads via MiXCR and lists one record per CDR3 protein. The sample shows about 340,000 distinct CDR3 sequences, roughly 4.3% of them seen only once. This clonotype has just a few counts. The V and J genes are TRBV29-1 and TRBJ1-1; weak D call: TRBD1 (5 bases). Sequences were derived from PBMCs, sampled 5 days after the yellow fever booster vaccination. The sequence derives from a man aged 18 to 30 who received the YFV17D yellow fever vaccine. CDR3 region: CSVVEGMNTEAFF. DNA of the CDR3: TGCAGCGTTGTTGAGGGGATGAACACTGAAGCTTTCTTT.